The present T cell receptor beta chain was sequenced within a study of spatial heterogeneity in lung cancer. Overall study context: Alpha-chain sequences were consistently detected less often than beta-chain sequences.

In this sample, this clonotype turned up many times. Its cognate antigen is unknown. The CDR3 sequence is 14 residues long. Trimming took 0 bases from V and 6 from J, leaving 11 bases between them. The germline CDR1 and CDR2 sequences are SGDLS and YYNGEE. A unique molecular identifier was attached to every TCR cDNA molecule. TCRdb called the 5' RACE reads again in MiXCR, with one record for every CDR3 protein. This sample carries more than 65,000 distinct CDR3 sequences, around 13% of them seen once, and the ten largest clones take approximately 4.2%. Regarding the study as a whole: TCRs found ubiquitously expanded in tumor appeared in blood more at resection than at follow-up.

Time point reported: sample taken at primary tumor resection. From tumor, nontumor lung or frozen PBMC, whole RNA was taken unsorted for sequencing. Samples were donated by 72 untreated early-stage non-small cell lung cancer patients. The rearrangement links TRBV9 to TRBJ2-3, with D maybe TRBD2 (5 bases). The receptor was isolated from a male donor with early-stage non-small cell lung cancer. Here the sequenced sample was PBMCs, taken at surgery. The CDR3 DNA reads TGTGCCAGCAGCGTAGGAGTGGGAGTGGATACGCAGTATTTT. Encoded protein: CASSVGVGVDTQYF.